The 4 T cell receptor beta chains presented below share a single source sample, sequenced in a study of OX40 agonist ivuxolimab in advanced cancers. Method: immunoSEQ multiplex PCR; TCRdb's copy keeps in-frame clones and lacks some. The table lists under 70,000 clones, about 80% of them singletons. The source material was CD4+ or CD8+ T cells sorted from blood, sampled in a trial of the OX40 agonist ivuxolimab. These TCRs come from an adult with an advanced solid tumor such as melanoma, head and neck, liver or kidney cancer.

The chain recombines TRBV6-6 with TRBJ2-7; 8 positions match TRBD2. J lost 2 bases, V lost 9 bases, and 6 bases had no gene match. The V gene's germline CDR1 is MNHNY and CDR2 SVGAGI (reference sequence). The CDR3 totals 13 residues. The CDR3: CASTRGLAYEQYF. Written as DNA, the CDR3 is TGTGCCAGTACTAGGGGACTAGCCTACGAGCAGTACTTC.

V and J are TRBV7-9 and TRBJ1-1; 7 nucleotides agree with TRBD1. V was clipped by 5 bases and J by 3 bases; unmatched bases: 0. CDR3 length: 12 residues. CDR1 is SEHNR, CDR2 FQNEAQ, per germline (reference sequence). CDR3 residues: CASSTGDTEAFF. The DNA for the CDR3 is TGTGCCAGCAGCACAGGGGACACTGAAGCTTTCTTT.

This clone occurred a few times. This chain uses TRBV6-5 with TRBJ1-2; D call uncertain. This CDR3 is 15 amino acids long. Germline V gene data show CDR1 as MNHEY and CDR2 as SVGAGI. Trimming cost V 7 bases and J 4 bases, with 19 bases left between them. The CDR3 region is CASTQSADQLYGYTF. In nucleotides, the CDR3 is TGTGCCAGCACCCAATCCGCGGACCAACTCTATGGCTACACCTTC.

This chain uses TRBV5-8 with TRBJ2-3; D might be TRBD2 (7 bases). This CDR3 has 15 residues. Germline values: CDR1 SGHTS, CDR2 YDEGEE. V dropped 4 bases and J dropped 4 bases, with 16 bases sitting between them. Written as DNA, the CDR3 is TGTGCCAGCAGCCAATTTGGGGGGGGGCCAGATACGCAGTATTTT. It codes for CASSQFGGGPDTQYF.